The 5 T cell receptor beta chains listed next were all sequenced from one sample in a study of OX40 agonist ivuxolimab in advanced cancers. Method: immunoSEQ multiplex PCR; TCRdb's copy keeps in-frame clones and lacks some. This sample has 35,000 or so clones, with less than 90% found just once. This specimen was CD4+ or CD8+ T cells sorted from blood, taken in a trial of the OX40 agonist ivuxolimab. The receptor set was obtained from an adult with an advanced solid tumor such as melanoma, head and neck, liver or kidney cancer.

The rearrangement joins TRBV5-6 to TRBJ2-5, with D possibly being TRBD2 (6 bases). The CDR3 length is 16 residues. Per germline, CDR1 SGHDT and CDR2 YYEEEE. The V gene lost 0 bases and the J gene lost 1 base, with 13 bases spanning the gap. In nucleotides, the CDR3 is TGTGCCAGCAGCTTGGTTACACCCGGGAGCCAAGAGACCCAGTACTTC. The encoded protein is CASSLVTPGSQETQYF.

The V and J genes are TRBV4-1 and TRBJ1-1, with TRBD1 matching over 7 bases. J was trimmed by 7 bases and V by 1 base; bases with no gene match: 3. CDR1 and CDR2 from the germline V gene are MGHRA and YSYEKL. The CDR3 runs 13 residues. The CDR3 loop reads CASSQVWDSEAFF. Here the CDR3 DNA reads TGCGCCAGCAGCCAAGTCTGGGACAGTGAAGCTTTCTTT.

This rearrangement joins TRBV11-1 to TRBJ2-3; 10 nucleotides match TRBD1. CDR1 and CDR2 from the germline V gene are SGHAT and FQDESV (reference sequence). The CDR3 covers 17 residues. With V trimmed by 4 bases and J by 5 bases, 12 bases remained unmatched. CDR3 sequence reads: CASSSYPDRGLQDTQYF. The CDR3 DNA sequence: TGTGCCAGCAGCTCTTATCCAGACAGGGGGCTTCAAGATACGCAGTATTTT.

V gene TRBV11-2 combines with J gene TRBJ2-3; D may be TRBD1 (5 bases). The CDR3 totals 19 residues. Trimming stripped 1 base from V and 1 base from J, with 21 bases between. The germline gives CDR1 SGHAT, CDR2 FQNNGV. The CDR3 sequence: CASSLVGTGHPPGTDTQYF. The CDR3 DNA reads TGTGCCAGCAGCTTAGTCGGAACAGGCCACCCTCCGGGCACAGATACGCAGTATTTT.

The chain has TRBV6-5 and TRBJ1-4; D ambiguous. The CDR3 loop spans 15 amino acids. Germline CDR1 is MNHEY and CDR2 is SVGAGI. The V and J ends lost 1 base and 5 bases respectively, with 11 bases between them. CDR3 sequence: CASSYFGQQNEKLFF. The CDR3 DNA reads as TGTGCCAGCAGTTACTTCGGGCAGCAGAATGAAAAACTGTTTTTT.